This T cell receptor (beta chain) comes out of a study of T cell repertoires in cytomegalovirus infection. Turning to the study itself: The public TCR beta signatures pointed to both CMV infection and matching HLA type.

General study points: Summed frequency of shared TCR beta families picked out CMV carriers who also had the relevant HLA. CMV-specific TCR beta clonotypes restricted by HLA-C were the ones dominating the ex vivo response.

The J segment lost 7 bases and the V segment lost 4 bases, leaving 13 bases of the junction unmatched. The CDR3 is 17 amino acids. CDR1 SEHNR and CDR2 FQNEAQ come from the germline V gene (reference sequence). One entry per CDR3 protein, called by TCRdb with MiXCR from the reads. The sample includes fewer than 550,000 distinct CDR3 sequences, approximately 15% seen only once; the top ten take 20% to 30%. This clonotype showed up many times. Its antigen is unknown. The rearrangement links TRBV7-9 to TRBJ2-1; 10 nucleotides match TRBD2. The TCR sequence derives from a human donor in good health (CMV status not recorded). Some clones in this sample may be carry-over from other donors' samples. The sample consisted of CD8+ T cells from PBMCs. CDR3 amino acids: CASSSYLTSGMGNEQFF. The CDR3 region has the DNA TGTGCCAGCAGCTCCTACCTCACTAGCGGGATGGGTAATGAGCAGTTCTTC.